This T cell receptor beta chain comes out of a study of T cell responses to AZD1222 COVID-19 vaccine. Study-level points and caveats: Two AZD1222 doses significantly raised spike-specific TCR breadth and depth over controls. Only a handful of AZD1222 recipients, about six in all, had baseline seropositivity. Possibly, clonal diversity was underestimated; donors were largely white British and included more females.

Points on this clone: The antigen is undetermined.

Some clones are missing from TCRdb's copy, which holds only in-frame ones; the method was immunoSEQ multiplex PCR. The sample yields approximately 150,000 clones, approximately 88% seen once. This CDR3 contains 13 residues. Unmatched junction bases numbered 1, after V lost 2 bases and J lost 6 bases. The germline CDR1 and CDR2 sequences are SGDLS and YYNGEE. This receptor was obtained from an adult in good health. The gene calls are TRBV9 and TRBJ2-2, with 7 nucleotides matching TRBD1. The source material was peripheral blood, sampled on day 0 of MenACWY control vaccination. The CDR3 loop is CASSVGQPGELFF. In nucleotides, the CDR3 is TGTGCCAGCAGCGTGGGACAGCCCGGGGAGCTGTTTTTT.